The rows below give T cell receptor beta chains drawn from one sample of a study of shared clonotypes between healthy human individuals. TCRdb's table, derived via immunoSEQ multiplex PCR, lists solely in-frame clones and lacks some. The table lists 950,000 to 1,100,000 clones, around three quarters of them singletons. Sequencing used memory CD4+ T cells from PBMCs. The source of these receptors is a man aged 18-30 years in good health. Some clones in this sample may be carry-over from other donors' samples. Both conserved end residues are part of each CDR3. A D gene is named only where the DNA matches it firmly. Size is omitted from some rows. Given values are once, few, many or a class for expanded clones.

D	V	J	size	CDR3	DNA
NA	TRBV28	TRBJ1-1	NA	CASSYQIRLGKAFF	TGTGCCAGCAGTTATCAAATTCGGCTTGGTAAAGCTTTCTTT
NA	TRBV5-1	TRBJ1-1	few	CASSSQPGGGMNTEAFF	TGCGCCAGCAGCTCCCAACCCGGAGGGGGGATGAACACTGAAGCTTTCTTT
NA	TRBV6-6	TRBJ2-7	few	CASSGHPGLPAYF	TGTGCCAGCAGTGGACACCCGGGACTCCCGGCGTACTTC
TRBD2	TRBV27	TRBJ2-5	NA	CASFPTGSGLAGGETQYF	TGTGCCAGCTTTCCCACAGGATCCGGGCTAGCGGGAGGAGAGACCCAGTACTTC
NA	TRBV19	TRBJ1-5	NA	CASSTTWRRGSNQPQHF	TGTGCCAGTAGTACCACCTGGCGACGGGGTAGCAATCAGCCCCAGCATTTT
TRBD1	TRBV9	TRBJ1-5	NA	CASTKGAGEQPQHF	TGTGCCAGCACCAAGGGGGCAGGGGAACAGCCCCAGCATTTT
TRBD1	TRBV10-3	TRBJ2-5	NA	CASTGIPQETQYF	TGTGCCTCGACAGGGATTCCCCAAGAGACCCAGTACTTC
NA	TRBV29-1	TRBJ1-2	NA	CSVEDTVNGYTF	TGCAGCGTTGAAGACACAGTTAATGGCTACACCTTC
NA	TRBV4-1	TRBJ1-1	few	CASRYRGENTEAFF	TGCGCCAGCCGGTATAGGGGGGAGAACACTGAAGCTTTCTTT
NA	TRBV6-1	TRBJ1-5	NA	CASSDSNQPQHF	TGTGCCAGCAGTGACAGCAATCAGCCCCAGCATTTT